The clone carrying this TCR beta chain was counted ten times or more. Its specificity is unknown. TCRdb reprocessed the multiplex PCR reads via MiXCR and lists one record per CDR3 protein. Altogether 75,000 to 100,000 distinct CDR3 sequences are present, about 21% being singletons, with the ten largest covering 2% to 3%. V lost 5 bases, J lost 4 bases, and 12 bases lay in between. Germline values: CDR1 SGHTA, CDR2 FQGNSA. The CDR3 length is 14 residues. The entry originates in a study of breast tumors, draining lymph nodes, adjacent tissues. Broader study findings: Data only fit, rather than demonstrated, lymph node origin of most tumor T cells. Compared with basal-like, luminal-like tumors shared significantly more repertoire with nontumor tissue.

The lymph nodes were axillary draining lymph nodes from breast cancer patients. This clonotype originated in a female donor with breast cancer. Some clones in this sample may be carry-over from other donors' samples. Material: axillary lymph node tissue. The V call is TRBV7-2, the J call TRBJ1-5; no reliable D call. In DNA form, the CDR3 reads TGTGCCAGCAGCGCCCGTCGCGAGAATCAGCCCCAGCATTTT. Amino acids: CASSARRENQPQHF.